The sequence of this TCR beta chain was determined in a study of response to subunit inactivated influenza vaccine. About this clonotype itself: The antigen remains unidentified.

MiXCR, applied by TCRdb to the RT-PCR reads, yields one record per CDR3 protein. The table includes 300,000 to 350,000 distinct CDR3 sequences, around a fifth detected once. Germline V lookup: CDR1 LGHNA, CDR2 YNFKEQ. Trimming cost V 4 bases and J 9 bases; bases outside gene matches: 18. This CDR3 region has 18 residues. Study-wide results and caveats: The authors proposed limited new T cell recruitment per seasonal influenza vaccination.

This sample comprised PBMCs from blood, obtained less than 22 months after vaccination. The TCR sequence derives from a man aged 45-69 years who received an inactivated influenza vaccine. J is TRBJ2-1 and V is TRBV4-2, with TRBD2 identical over 10 bases. CDR3 DNA: TGTGCCAGCAGCCCCGAAGGGGGTAAGCGGGGGGGATCTGGTGAGCAGTTCTTC. This encodes CASSPEGGKRGGSGEQFF.